What follows are 7 T cell receptor beta chains derived from one specimen sequenced in a study of T cells in localized non-small cell lung cancer. Clones were sequenced by immunoSEQ multiplex PCR, and TCRdb holds only the in-frame ones, with some missing. The table lists over 30,000 clones, 75% to 90% of them singletons. The starting material was peripheral blood mononuclear cells, obtained before any cancer treatment. The receptors derive from a male donor at least 60 years old with stage II lung adenocarcinoma.

Here the CDR3 DNA reads TGTGCCAGCAGGACGGGAGGAGGGGGAAACATTCAGTACTTC. Protein sequence: CASRTGGGGNIQYF. The V gene is TRBV2, the J gene TRBJ2-4, with D possibly being TRBD2 (7 bases). Deletions cut 6 bases from V and 6 bases from J, with 15 bases between. Germline V lookup: CDR1 SNHLY, CDR2 FYNNEI. This CDR3 spans 14 amino acids.

This chain uses TRBV6-5 with TRBJ2-5, with 12 bases matching TRBD2. This CDR3 is 15 amino acids long. Germline V CDR1 and CDR2: MNHEY, SVGAGI. The J segment lost 4 bases and the V segment lost 6 bases, leaving 6 bases of the junction unmatched. CDR3 sequence reads: CASSSGLAGVETQYF. DNA for the CDR3: TGTGCCAGCAGCTCGGGACTAGCGGGCGTAGAGACCCAGTACTTC.

This clone occurred once. The chain joins TRBV5-1 to TRBJ2-3; D is unclear. The CDR3 length is 14 residues. Deletions cut 2 bases from V and 0 bases from J, with 7 bases between. Per germline, CDR1 SGHRS and CDR2 YFSETQ. In DNA, the CDR3 is TGCGCCAGCAGCTTTGGACCGAGCACAGATACGCAGTATTTT. Translation: CASSFGPSTDTQYF.

This sequence joins TRBV5-1 and TRBJ2-1; TRBD2 might be the D (5 bases). Trimming stripped 1 base from V and 0 bases from J, with 11 bases between. This CDR3 contains 16 residues. The germline gives CDR1 SGHRS, CDR2 YFSETQ. Written as DNA, the CDR3 is TGCGCCAGCAGCTTGTCTGGCACTAGCTCCTACAATGAGCAGTTCTTC. Translated, it gives CASSLSGTSSYNEQFF.

V is TRBV5-1 and J is TRBJ2-5; a weak D match, TRBD1 (6 bases). The germline gives CDR1 SGHRS, CDR2 YFSETQ. The CDR3 is made up of 16 amino acids. Trimming took off 1 base at V and 4 bases at J, with 17 bases between the two ends. CDR3 residues: CASSLNAAGVGETQYF. The CDR3, as DNA: TGCGCCAGCAGCTTGAACGCGGCAGGGGTGGGAGAGACCCAGTACTTC.

The V and J genes are TRBV9 and TRBJ2-2, with D perhaps TRBD1 (6 bases). This CDR3 contains 15 residues. V lost 1 base, J lost 2 bases, and 9 bases lay in between. Germline assignment: CDR1 SGDLS and CDR2 YYNGEE. The CDR3 nucleotides are TGTGCCAGCAGCGTAACAGGGCGAAACACCGGGGAGCTGTTTTTT. As protein: CASSVTGRNTGELFF.

The chain combines TRBV9 with TRBJ1-3, with D tentatively TRBD1 (5 bases). The germline V gene has CDR1 SGDLS and CDR2 YYNGEE. Trimming removed 2 bases at V and 7 bases at J, with 13 bases between. The CDR3 is 14 residues long. The CDR3 region is CASSVSGSMNTIYF. CDR3 nucleotides: TGTGCCAGCAGCGTCTCAGGGTCTATGAACACCATATATTTT.